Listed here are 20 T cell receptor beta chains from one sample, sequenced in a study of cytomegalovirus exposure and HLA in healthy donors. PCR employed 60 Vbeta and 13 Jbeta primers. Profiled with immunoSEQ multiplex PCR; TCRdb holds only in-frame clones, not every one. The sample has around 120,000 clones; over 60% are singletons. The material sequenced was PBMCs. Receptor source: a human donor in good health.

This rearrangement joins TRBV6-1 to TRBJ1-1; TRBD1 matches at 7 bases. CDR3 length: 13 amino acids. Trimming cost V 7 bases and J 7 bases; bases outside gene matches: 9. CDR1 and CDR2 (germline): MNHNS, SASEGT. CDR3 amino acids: CASTPTGIGEAFF. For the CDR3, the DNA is TGTGCCAGCACTCCGACAGGGATTGGTGAAGCTTTCTTT.

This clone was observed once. The CDR3 loop is CASSPTRTGGNYGYTF. Written as DNA, the CDR3 is TGTGCCAGCAGCCCAACGAGGACAGGGGGCAACTATGGCTACACCTTC. The rearrangement joins TRBV7-8 to TRBJ1-2; 11 bases map to TRBD1. The junction had 7 bases not matched to a gene; V was cut back by 5 bases and J by 2 bases. The germline V gene encodes CDR1 SGHVS and CDR2 FQNEAQ. The CDR3 loop spans 16 amino acids.

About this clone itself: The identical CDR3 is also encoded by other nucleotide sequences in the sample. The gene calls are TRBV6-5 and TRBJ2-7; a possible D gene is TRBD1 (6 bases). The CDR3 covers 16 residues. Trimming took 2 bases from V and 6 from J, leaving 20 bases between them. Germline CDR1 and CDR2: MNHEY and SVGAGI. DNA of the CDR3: TGTGCCAGCAGTTACGACAGGCAAAGTACTGGCCTCGAGCAGTACTTC. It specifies CASSYDRQSTGLEQYF.

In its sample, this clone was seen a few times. The CDR3 region has the DNA TGTGCCAGCAGCCGTGAGTGGAGTTCAGATACGCAGTATTTT. It encodes CASSREWSSDTQYF. The V gene is TRBV7-2, the J gene TRBJ2-3; D remains ambiguous. The CDR3 is 14 amino acids. Germline lookup yields CDR1 SGHTA and CDR2 FQGNSA. V was cut by 5 bases and J by 4 bases, with 13 bases left in between.

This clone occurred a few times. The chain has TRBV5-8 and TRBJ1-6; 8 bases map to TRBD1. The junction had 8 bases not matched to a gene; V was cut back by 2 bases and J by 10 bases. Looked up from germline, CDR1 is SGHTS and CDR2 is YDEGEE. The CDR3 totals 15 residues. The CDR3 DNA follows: TGTGCCAGCAGCTTTCTGGACAGGGAGGTCTCACCCCTCCACTTT. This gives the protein CASSFLDREVSPLHF. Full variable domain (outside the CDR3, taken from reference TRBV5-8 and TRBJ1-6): EAGVTQSPTHLIKTRGQQATLRCSPISGHTSVYWYQQALGLGLQFLLWYDEGEERNRGNFPPRFSGRQFPNYSSELNVNALELEDSALYLCASSFLDREVSPLHFGNGTRLTVT.

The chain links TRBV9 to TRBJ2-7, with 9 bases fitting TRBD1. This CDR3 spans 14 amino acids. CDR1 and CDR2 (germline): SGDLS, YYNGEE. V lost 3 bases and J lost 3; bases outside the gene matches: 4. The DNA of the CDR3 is TGTGCCAGCAGCGCCGGGACAGGGTTCTACGAGCAGTACTTC. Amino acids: CASSAGTGFYEQYF.

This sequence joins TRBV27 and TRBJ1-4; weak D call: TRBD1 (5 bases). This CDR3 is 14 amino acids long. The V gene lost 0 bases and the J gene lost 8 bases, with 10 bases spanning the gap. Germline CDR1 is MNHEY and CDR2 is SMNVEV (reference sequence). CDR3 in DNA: TGTGCCAGCAGTTTATCAGGGGCCGTGGAAAAACTGTTTTTT. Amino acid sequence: CASSLSGAVEKLFF.

The CDR3 sequence is CASSSNLLLTRGPFYEQYF. The CDR3 nucleotides read TGTGCCAGCAGCTCGAACCTCCTTCTAACGCGGGGGCCTTTTTACGAGCAGTACTTC. The chain combines TRBV5-4 with TRBJ2-7, with D possibly being TRBD2 (7 bases). The germline gives CDR1 SGHNT, CDR2 YYREEE (reference sequence). The CDR3 is made up of 19 amino acids. The V end lost 3 bases, the J end lost 4 bases, and 29 bases lay between the germline ends.

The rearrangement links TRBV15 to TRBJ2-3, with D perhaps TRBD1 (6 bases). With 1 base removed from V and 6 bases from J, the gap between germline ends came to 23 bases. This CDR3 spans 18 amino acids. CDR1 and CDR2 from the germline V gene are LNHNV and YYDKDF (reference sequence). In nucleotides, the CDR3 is TGTGCCACCAGCAGAGTCAGGGGAACCCCCCTCGTTACGGATACGCAGTATTTT. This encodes CATSRVRGTPLVTDTQYF.

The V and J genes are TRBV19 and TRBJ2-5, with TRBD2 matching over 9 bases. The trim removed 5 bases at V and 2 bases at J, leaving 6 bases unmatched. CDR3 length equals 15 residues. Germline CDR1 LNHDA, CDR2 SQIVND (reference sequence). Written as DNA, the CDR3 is TGTGCCAGTAGTGTTGGGACTAGCTTACAAGAGACCCAGTACTTC. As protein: CASSVGTSLQETQYF.

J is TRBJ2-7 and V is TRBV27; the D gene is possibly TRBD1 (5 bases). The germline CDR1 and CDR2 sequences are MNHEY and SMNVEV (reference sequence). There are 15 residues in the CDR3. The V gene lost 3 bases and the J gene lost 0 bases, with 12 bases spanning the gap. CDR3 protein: CASSFVGQSSYEQYF. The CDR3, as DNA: TGTGCCAGCAGTTTCGTGGGGCAGAGCTCCTACGAGCAGTACTTC.

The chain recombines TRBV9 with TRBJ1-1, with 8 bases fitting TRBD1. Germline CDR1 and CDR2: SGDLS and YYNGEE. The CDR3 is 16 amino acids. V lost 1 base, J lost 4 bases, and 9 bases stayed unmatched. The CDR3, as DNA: TGTGCCAGCAGCGTACAGGGGGCTGCCTTTGGCACTGAAGCTTTCTTT. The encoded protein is CASSVQGAAFGTEAFF.

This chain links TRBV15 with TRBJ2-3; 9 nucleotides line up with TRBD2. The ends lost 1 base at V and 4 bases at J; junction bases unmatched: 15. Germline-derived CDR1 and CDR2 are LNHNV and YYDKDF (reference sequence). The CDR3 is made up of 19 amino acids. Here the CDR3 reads CATSRVPPGLASPADTQYF. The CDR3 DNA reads TGTGCCACCAGCAGAGTCCCGCCGGGACTAGCCTCACCGGCAGATACGCAGTATTTT.

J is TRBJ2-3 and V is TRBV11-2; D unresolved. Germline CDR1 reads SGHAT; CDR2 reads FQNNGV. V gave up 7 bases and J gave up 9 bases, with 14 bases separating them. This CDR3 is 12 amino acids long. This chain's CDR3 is CASTDVQFTQYF. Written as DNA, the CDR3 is TGTGCCAGCACCGATGTACAGTTCACGCAGTATTTT.

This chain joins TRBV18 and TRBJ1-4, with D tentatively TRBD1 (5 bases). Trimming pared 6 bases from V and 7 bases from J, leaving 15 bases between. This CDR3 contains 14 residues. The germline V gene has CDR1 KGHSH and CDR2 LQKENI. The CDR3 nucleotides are TGTGCCAGCTCCCCGGCGGCAGGGATTGAAAAACTGTTTTTT. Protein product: CASSPAAGIEKLFF. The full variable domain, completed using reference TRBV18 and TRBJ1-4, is NAGVMQNPRHLVRRRGQEARLRCSPMKGHSHVYWYRQLPEEGLKFMVYLQKENIIDESGMPKERFSAEFPKEGPSILRIQQVVRGDSAAYFCASSPAAGIEKLFFGSGTQLSVL.

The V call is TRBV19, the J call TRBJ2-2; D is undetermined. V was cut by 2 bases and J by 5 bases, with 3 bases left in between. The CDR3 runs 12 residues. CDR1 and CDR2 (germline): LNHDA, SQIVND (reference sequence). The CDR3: CASSISTGELFF. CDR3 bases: TGTGCCAGTAGTATATCGACCGGGGAGCTGTTTTTT.

CDR3 loop: CASTLRGLSYNEQFF. CDR3 bases: TGTGCCAGCACCCTCCGGGGTCTCTCCTACAATGAGCAGTTCTTC. The chain is built from TRBV9 and TRBJ2-1, with a tentative D call TRBD2 (5 bases). V was shortened by 6 bases and J by 0 bases, with 13 bases between the two germline ends. Germline lookup yields CDR1 SGDLS and CDR2 YYNGEE. The CDR3 is 15 amino acids.

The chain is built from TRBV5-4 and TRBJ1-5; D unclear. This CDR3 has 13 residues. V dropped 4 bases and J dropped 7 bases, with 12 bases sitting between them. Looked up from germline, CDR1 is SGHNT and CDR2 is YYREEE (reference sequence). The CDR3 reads CASSREAGQPQHF. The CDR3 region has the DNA TGTGCCAGCAGCCGGGAAGCGGGGCAGCCCCAGCATTTT.

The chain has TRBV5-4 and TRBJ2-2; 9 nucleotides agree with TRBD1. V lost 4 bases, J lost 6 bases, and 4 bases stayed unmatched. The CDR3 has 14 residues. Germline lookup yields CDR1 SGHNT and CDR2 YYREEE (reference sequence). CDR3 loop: CASSEDRGSGELFF. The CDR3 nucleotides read TGTGCCAGCAGCGAGGACAGGGGTTCCGGGGAGCTGTTTTTT.

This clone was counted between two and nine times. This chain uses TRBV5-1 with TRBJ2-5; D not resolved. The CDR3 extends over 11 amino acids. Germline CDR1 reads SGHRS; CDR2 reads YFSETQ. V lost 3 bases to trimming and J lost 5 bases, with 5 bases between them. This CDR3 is CASSSSETQYF. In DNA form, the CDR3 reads TGCGCCAGCAGCTCGTCGGAGACCCAGTACTTC.